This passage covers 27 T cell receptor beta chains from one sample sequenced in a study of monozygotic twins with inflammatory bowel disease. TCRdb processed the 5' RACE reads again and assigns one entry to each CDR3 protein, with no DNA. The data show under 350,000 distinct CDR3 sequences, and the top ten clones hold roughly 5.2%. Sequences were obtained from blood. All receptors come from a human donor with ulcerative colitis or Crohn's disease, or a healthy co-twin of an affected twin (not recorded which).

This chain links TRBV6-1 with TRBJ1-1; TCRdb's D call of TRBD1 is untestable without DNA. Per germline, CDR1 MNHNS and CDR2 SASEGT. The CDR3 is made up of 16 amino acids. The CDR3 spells CASSEDRGVWRTEAFF.

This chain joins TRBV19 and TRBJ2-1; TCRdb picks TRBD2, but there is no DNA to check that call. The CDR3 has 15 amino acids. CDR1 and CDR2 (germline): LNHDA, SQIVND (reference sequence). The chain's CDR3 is CASSITGTSGNEQFF.

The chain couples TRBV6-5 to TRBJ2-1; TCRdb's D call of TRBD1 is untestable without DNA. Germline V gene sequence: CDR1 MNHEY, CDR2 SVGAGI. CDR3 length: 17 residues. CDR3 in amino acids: CASSYSSVVGVYNEQFF.

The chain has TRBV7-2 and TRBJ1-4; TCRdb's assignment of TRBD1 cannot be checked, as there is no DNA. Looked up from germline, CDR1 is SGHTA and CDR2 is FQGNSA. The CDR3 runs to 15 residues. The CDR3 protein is CASSGRTGGNEKLFF.

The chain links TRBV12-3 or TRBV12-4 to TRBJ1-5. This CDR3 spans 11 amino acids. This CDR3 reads CASSLGQPQHF.

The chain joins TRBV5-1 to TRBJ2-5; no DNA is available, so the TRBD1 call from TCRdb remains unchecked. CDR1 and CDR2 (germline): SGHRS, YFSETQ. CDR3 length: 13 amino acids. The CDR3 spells CASSQGTEETQYF.

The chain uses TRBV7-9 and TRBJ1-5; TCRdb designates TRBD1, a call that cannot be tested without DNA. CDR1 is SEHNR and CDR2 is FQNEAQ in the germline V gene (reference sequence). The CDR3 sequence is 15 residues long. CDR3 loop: CASSLGDRLNQPQHF.

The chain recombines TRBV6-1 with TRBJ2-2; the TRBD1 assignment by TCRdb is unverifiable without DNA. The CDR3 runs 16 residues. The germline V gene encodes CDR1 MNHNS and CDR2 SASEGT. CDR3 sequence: CASRTALDRITGELFF.

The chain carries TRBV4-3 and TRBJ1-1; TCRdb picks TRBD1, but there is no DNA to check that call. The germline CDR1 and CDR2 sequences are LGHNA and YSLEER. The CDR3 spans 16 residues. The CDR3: CASSQDYKGLNTEAFF.

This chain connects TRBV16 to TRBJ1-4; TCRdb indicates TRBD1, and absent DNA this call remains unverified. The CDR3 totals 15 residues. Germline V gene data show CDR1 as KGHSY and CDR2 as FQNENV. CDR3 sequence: CASSQSSQGKEKLFF.

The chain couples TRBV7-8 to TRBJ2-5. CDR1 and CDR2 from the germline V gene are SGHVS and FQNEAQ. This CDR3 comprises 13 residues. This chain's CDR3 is CASSYELAETQYF.

The CDR3: CASSQVGASGTEAFF. This chain uses TRBV4-3 with TRBJ1-1; TCRdb's D gene call, TRBD1, goes unchecked for lack of DNA. This CDR3 comprises 15 residues. The V gene's germline CDR1 is LGHNA and CDR2 YSLEER.

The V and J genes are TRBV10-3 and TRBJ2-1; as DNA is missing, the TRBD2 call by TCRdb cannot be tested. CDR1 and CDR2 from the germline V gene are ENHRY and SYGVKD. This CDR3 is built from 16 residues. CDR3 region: CAISESGLAGYNEQLF.

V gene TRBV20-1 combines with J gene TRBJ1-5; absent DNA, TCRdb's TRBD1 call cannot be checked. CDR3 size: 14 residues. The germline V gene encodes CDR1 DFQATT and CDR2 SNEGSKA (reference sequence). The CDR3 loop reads CSARPGQARGPQHF.

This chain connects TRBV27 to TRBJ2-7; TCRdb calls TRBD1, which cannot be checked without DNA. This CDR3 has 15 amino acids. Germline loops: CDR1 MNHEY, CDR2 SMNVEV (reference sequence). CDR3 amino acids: CASSPGTGVTYEQYF.

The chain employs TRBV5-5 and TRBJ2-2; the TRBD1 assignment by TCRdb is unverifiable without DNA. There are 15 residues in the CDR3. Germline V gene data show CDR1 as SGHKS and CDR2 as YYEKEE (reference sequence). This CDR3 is CASSPQGAAFGELFF.

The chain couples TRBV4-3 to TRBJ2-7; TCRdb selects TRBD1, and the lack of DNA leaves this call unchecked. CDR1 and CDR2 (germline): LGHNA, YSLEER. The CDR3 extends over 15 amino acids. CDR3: CASSQALDITYEQYF.

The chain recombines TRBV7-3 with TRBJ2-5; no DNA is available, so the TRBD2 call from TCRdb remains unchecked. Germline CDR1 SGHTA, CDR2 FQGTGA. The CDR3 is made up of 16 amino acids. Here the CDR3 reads CASSLAAGSSQETQYF.

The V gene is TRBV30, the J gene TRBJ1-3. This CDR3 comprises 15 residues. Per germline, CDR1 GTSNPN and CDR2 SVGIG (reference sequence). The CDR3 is CAWDKLYTSLNTIYF.

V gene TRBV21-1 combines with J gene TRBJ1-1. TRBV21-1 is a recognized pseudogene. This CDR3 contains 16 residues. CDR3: CASSKASGVLNTEAFF.

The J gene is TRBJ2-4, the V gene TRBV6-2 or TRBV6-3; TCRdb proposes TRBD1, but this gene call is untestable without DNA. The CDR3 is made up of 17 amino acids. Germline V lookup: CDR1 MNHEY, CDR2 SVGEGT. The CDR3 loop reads CASSTRGGIEAKNIQYF.

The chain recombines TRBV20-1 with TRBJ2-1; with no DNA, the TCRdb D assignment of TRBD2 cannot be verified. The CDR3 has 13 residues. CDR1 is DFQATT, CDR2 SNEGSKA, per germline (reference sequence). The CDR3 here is CSYGMDSVNEQFF.

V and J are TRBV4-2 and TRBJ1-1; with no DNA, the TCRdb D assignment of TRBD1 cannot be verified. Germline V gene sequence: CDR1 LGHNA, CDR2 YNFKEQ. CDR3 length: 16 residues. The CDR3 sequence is CASRRGQGDANTEAFF.

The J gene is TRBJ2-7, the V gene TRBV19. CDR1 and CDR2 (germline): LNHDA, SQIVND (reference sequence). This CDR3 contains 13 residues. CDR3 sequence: CASSPVYSYEQYF.

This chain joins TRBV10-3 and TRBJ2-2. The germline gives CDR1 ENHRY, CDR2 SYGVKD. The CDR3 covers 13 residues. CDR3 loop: CAIRGTNTGELFF.

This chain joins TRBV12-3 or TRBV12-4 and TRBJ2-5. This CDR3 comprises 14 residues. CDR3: CASSLARTQETQYF.

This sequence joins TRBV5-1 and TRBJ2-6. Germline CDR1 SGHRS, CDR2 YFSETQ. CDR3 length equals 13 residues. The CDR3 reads CASSPPGANVLTF.